The source of this T cell receptor beta chain is a study of T-cell memory formation after mild COVID-19. TCRdb reprocessed the 5' RACE reads with MiXCR, giving one entry per CDR3 protein. The sample carries about 110,000 distinct CDR3 sequences, 18% recorded once. Study-wide points: Those CD4+ clones that contracted were mainly in CM and EM (CD8+ ones in EMRA).

Worth noting for this clonotype: Its antigen is unidentified. Germline and junction disagree at one end, which may indicate a read error.

Germline lookup yields CDR1 SGDLS and CDR2 YYNGEE. This CDR3 spans 13 amino acids. This sequence joins TRBV9 and TRBJ2-5; no firm D call. The origin of this receptor is a man between 18 and 29 years old who had mild COVID-19 (a few samples of this study predate the infection). Cell type and time point are not known. The material sequenced was PBMCs or a T cell subset sorted from them (not recorded which). CDR3 protein: CASSAGPMETKYF. The CDR3 DNA reads TGTGCCAGCAGCGCCGGCCCGATGGAGACCAAGTACTTC.